These T cell receptor beta chains were read from a single sample in a study of control samples from healthy donors and cancer patients. Produced via immunoSEQ multiplex PCR; TCRdb's table is partial and in-frame only. Of around 20,000 clones listed, around 84% are singletons. The sequenced material came from PBMCs. These receptors all stem from a man older than 75 with head and neck cancer. Both conserved end residues are part of each CDR3. The D gene is left open where the match is weak. Only some rows state a clone size, as once, few, many or a class for expanded clones.

d_call	v_call	j_call	cdr3_length	clone_size	cdr3_nt	cdr3_aa
TRBD1	TRBV19	TRBJ1-1	14	once	TGTGCCAGTAGTATAGGACAGGGGAACACTGAAGCTTTCTTT	CASSIGQGNTEAFF
NA	TRBV5-1	TRBJ2-5	16	NA	TGCGCCAGCAGCATCGGGGGTTGGGACCCCAGGGAGACCCAGTACTTC	CASSIGGWDPRETQYF
NA	TRBV7-2	TRBJ1-2	15	NA	TGTGCCAGCAGCTTAGGGGCCGCTACTCTCTATGGCTACACCTTC	CASSLGAATLYGYTF
NA	TRBV5-1	TRBJ1-4	14	NA	TGCGCCAGCAGCTTGCAGTCCGGGGAGGAAAAACTGTTTTTT	CASSLQSGEEKLFF
NA	TRBV7-9	TRBJ1-2	12	few	TGTGCCAGCAGCTTAGGTGACAGAGGCTACACCTTC	CASSLGDRGYTF
NA	TRBV10-3	TRBJ2-1	13	NA	TGTGCCATCAGTGAGGTCAGCTACAATGAGCAGTTCTTC	CAISEVSYNEQFF
TRBD1	TRBV6-6	TRBJ1-1	14	once	TGTGCCAGCAGTGCACAGGGGGCGGACACTGAAGCTTTCTTT	CASSAQGADTEAFF
TRBD1	TRBV28	TRBJ1-3	15	NA	TGTGCCAGCAGCCCTACAGGGGAAACTGGAAACACCATATATTTT	CASSPTGETGNTIYF
NA	TRBV29-1	TRBJ1-2	12	few	TGCAGCGTTGACCAGGGCGTAAATGGCTACACCTTC	CSVDQGVNGYTF
TRBD2	TRBV30	TRBJ2-1	16	NA	TGTGCCTGGAGTGTAATAGCGGGAGGCCCTTACAATGAGCAGTTCTTC	CAWSVIAGGPYNEQFF
TRBD1	TRBV7-8	TRBJ1-4	15	NA	TGTGCCAGCAGCCCGGACAGGGCCCATAATGAAAAACTGTTTTTT	CASSPDRAHNEKLFF
TRBD1	TRBV24-1	TRBJ1-1	15	NA	TGTGCCACCAGTGATTTTCTTGGACAGGGCACTGAAGCTTTCTTT	CATSDFLGQGTEAFF
NA	TRBV2	TRBJ2-2	14	NA	TGTGCCAGCAGTCGGTTGGGTCACACCGGGGAGCTGTTTTTT	CASSRLGHTGELFF
TRBD1	TRBV24-1	TRBJ2-1	17	NA	TGTGCCACCAGTGATCATAAATACAGGGGGCCCTACAATGAGCAGTTCTTC	CATSDHKYRGPYNEQFF
NA	TRBV11-3	TRBJ2-3	13	few	TGTGCCAGCAGCTTCACGATCACAGATACGCAGTATTTT	CASSFTITDTQYF
TRBD2	TRBV19	TRBJ2-1	15	NA	TGTGCCAGTAGTATGGTTAGCGGCGGGAGCTATGAGCAGTTCTTC	CASSMVSGGSYEQFF
NA	TRBV18	TRBJ1-4	14	NA	TGTGCCAGCTCACTGGGGGCGACGGATGAAAAACTGTTTTTT	CASSLGATDEKLFF
TRBD2	TRBV5-4	TRBJ2-3	16	NA	TGTGCCAGCAGCGGTGGGACTAGCGGGGTTAGAGATACGCAGTATTTT	CASSGGTSGVRDTQYF
TRBD2	TRBV10-1	TRBJ2-1	14	NA	TGCGCCAGCAGTGTTTCTCCTAGCGGGAGTGAGCAGTTCTTC	CASSVSPSGSEQFF
TRBD1	TRBV5-1	TRBJ2-7	16	few	TGCGCCAGCAGCTTAGAGGGGCCGGGACAGGCGGGCGAGCAGTACTTC	CASSLEGPGQAGEQYF
TRBD2	TRBV5-4	TRBJ2-3	16	NA	TGTGCCAGCAGCGGATCTAGCGGGGGGGGTAAAGATACGCAGTATTTT	CASSGSSGGGKDTQYF
TRBD1	TRBV5-1	TRBJ1-4	15	once	TGCGCCAGCAGCTCCTCAGGGGGGCCTAATGAAAAACTGTTTTTT	CASSSSGGPNEKLFF
TRBD1	TRBV2	TRBJ1-5	15	NA	TGTGCCAGCAGGACGGGACAGGGGGTGGATCAGCCCCAGCATTTT	CASRTGQGVDQPQHF
NA	TRBV2	TRBJ1-4	16	NA	TGTGCCAGCAGTGGGGTTTGGACTATGTCCGAGGGAAAACTGTTTTTT	CASSGVWTMSEGKLFF
TRBD2	TRBV7-2	TRBJ2-3	15	NA	TGTGCCAGCAGGCGCACTAGCGGGATCACAGATACGCAGTATTTT	CASRRTSGITDTQYF